This T cell receptor beta chain was observed in a study of shared clonotypes between healthy human individuals. Overall study results and limits: Sorted-subset samples were not fully sequenced, rarefaction indicated. Sequencing depth was expected to affect clonotype sharing among donors.

Naive CD8 cells lacked CD45RO, underwent positive selection for CCR7 and left out terminally differentiated effector memory CD45RA+ cells. HIV-negative, healthy adults without recent acute infections or vaccinations were the donors. Regarding this clone: The antigen remains undetermined.

An even split of each subset's genomic DNA across several immunoSEQ plates was performed. Only in-frame clones appear in the TCRdb table, and some are missing; sequencing was by immunoSEQ multiplex PCR. The sample carries some 2,100,000 clones, about 93% recorded once. This CDR3 has 15 amino acids. CDR1 SGHNT and CDR2 YYREEE come from the germline V gene (reference sequence). The V and J ends lost 4 bases and 5 bases, in that order; junction bases with no gene match: 7. Sequencing used naive CD8+ T cells from PBMCs. This TCR was recovered from a man younger than 30 in good health. Some clones in this sample may be carry-over from other donors' samples. V is TRBV5-4 and J is TRBJ2-7; TRBD2 matches 12 bases. The CDR3 loop reads CASSLWTSGKNEQYF. As DNA, the CDR3 is TGTGCCAGCAGCCTGTGGACTAGCGGGAAGAACGAGCAGTACTTC. Complete variable domain (other parts from reference TRBV5-4 and TRBJ2-7): ETGVTQSPTHLIKTRGQQVTLRCSSQSGHNTVSWYQQALGQGPQFIFQYYREEENGRGNFPPRFSGLQFPNYSSELNVNALELDDSALYLCASSLWTSGKNEQYFGPGTRLTVT.